This T cell receptor beta chain was sequenced for a study of T-cell memory formation after mild COVID-19. Turning to the study itself: TCR clusters were largely donor specific.

TCRdb analysed the 5' RACE reads with MiXCR anew, one entry per CDR3 protein. There are 400,000 or so distinct CDR3 sequences in the sample; under 25% occur only once, and under 15% lies in the top ten. Trimming took 6 bases from V and 2 from J, leaving 16 bases between them. The CDR3 spans 15 residues. This clonotype was seen more than once but under ten times. The chain employs TRBV12-3 or TRBV12-4 and TRBJ1-1; D gene ambiguous. The sequencing input was PBMCs or a T cell subset sorted from them (not recorded which). The receptor was derived from an adult woman who had mild COVID-19 (a few samples of this study predate the infection). Cell type and time point are not known. The CDR3 DNA reads as TGTGCCAGCAGCCCGAATGGGGTCCGAAACACTGAAGCTTTCTTT. This encodes CASSPNGVRNTEAFF.